The rows below give T cell receptor beta chains drawn from one sample of a study of blood T cell repertoires in COVID-19. The method was immunoSEQ multiplex PCR; TCRdb's version includes in-frame clones alone and lacks a portion of them. The repertoire includes 70,000 to 75,000 clones, about 92% of them detected once, and roughly 10% sits in the top ten. The specimen was peripheral blood. The source is a human donor in a cohort sampled during active COVID-19. The CDR3 runs from the conserved cysteine through the conserved F or W. Fields, in order: CDR3 protein, J gene, V gene.

CASSRSGSLSTEAFF TRBJ1-1 TRBV5-1
CASSTLHEQFF TRBJ2-1 TRBV6-5
CASSLQQGLNTEAFF TRBJ1-1 TRBV7-2
CASSFTGGETQYF TRBJ2-5 TRBV7-2
CAWSNERLYNEQFF TRBJ2-1 TRBV30
CASSLSAGAPYNEQFF TRBJ2-1 TRBV5-4
CASSREGYGTQYF TRBJ2-5 TRBV6-5
CASMGLVLYEQYF TRBJ2-7 TRBV28
CASSHPLRRDRAGEQYF TRBJ2-7 TRBV14
CASSAAGGIRTDTQYF TRBJ2-3 TRBV9
CSARGLDEQFF TRBJ2-1 TRBV20-1
CASIRDYGNEQFF TRBJ2-1 TRBV6-6
CASSLPRTSGSYNEQFF TRBJ2-1 TRBV6-2/TRBV6-3
CASSNKGTSYEQYF TRBJ2-7 TRBV21-1
CASSYGPGGPERNEQFF TRBJ2-1 TRBV6-2/TRBV6-3
CSVPSGTYNEQFF TRBJ2-1 TRBV29-1
CATSDLPYQETQYF TRBJ2-5 TRBV24-1
CASSPLVSTGELFF TRBJ2-2 TRBV18
CASSWGRRGRVDEQFF TRBJ2-1 TRBV7-6
CASSSGARGTEAFF TRBJ1-1 TRBV5-8
CASSVGGPGYEQYF TRBJ2-7 TRBV9
CASSRRQGSTDTQYF TRBJ2-3 TRBV4-1
CASRAGPTGELFF TRBJ2-2 TRBV2
CASSLGANTDTQYF TRBJ2-3 TRBV11-3
CASSPRTAEITEAFF TRBJ1-1 TRBV18
CASSFLSIDEQFF TRBJ2-1 TRBV28
CASSGQGIGYTF TRBJ1-2 TRBV2
CASSQRQGIHGYTF TRBJ1-2 TRBV4-3
CASSTGGADTQYF TRBJ2-3 TRBV11-3
CASSGTGGYQPQHF TRBJ1-5 TRBV19
CASSLTGAEQYF TRBJ2-3 TRBV3-1/TRBV3-2
CASSQDPGLAGTDTQYF TRBJ2-3 TRBV4-1
CASSQEVGRRTNYGYTF TRBJ1-2 TRBV4-3
CASSLALATANSPLHF TRBJ1-6 TRBV7-8
CASSLRHATNEKLFF TRBJ1-4 TRBV5-1
CAISDRDSVNEKLFF TRBJ1-4 TRBV10-3
CASSRLDREHRGAVF TRBJ2-2 TRBV23-1
CASSFEGVGIQYF TRBJ2-4 TRBV7-9
CASSYFGAILSGANVLTF TRBJ2-6 TRBV7-2
CASSPLAGVVYNEQFF TRBJ2-1 TRBV7-3
CASSYGRAETQYF TRBJ2-5 TRBV6-6
CASSLGQTYQETQYF TRBJ2-5 TRBV5-6